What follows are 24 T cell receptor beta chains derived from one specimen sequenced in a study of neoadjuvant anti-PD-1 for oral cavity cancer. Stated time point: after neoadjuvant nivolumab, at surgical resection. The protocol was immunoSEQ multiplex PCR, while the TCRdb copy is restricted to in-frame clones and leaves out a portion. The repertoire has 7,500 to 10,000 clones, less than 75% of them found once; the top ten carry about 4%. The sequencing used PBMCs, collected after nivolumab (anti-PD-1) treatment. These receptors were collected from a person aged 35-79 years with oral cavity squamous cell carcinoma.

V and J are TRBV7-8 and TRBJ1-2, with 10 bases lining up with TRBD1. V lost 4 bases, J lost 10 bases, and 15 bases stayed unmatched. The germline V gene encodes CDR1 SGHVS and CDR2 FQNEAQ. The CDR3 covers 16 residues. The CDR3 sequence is CASSSRRQGAGDVYTF. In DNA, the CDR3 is TGTGCCAGCAGCTCCAGAAGACAGGGGGCAGGTGACGTCTACACCTTC.

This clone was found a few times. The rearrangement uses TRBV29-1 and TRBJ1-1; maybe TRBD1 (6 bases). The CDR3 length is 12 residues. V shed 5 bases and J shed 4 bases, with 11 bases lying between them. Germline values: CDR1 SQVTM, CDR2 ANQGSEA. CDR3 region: CSVRRGPTEAFF. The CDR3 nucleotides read TGCAGCGTTCGCAGGGGTCCCACTGAAGCTTTCTTT.

The CDR3 nucleotides read TGTGCCAGCAGCTTAAACAGGGGTAGAAACATTCAGTACTTC. Its translation: CASSLNRGRNIQYF. The genes are TRBV11-1 and TRBJ2-4; 7 bases are a match to TRBD1. From germline, CDR1 is SGHAT and CDR2 FQDESV (reference sequence). V shed 2 bases and J 6 bases; nucleotides not matched to a gene: 4. This CDR3 contains 14 residues.

The CDR3 coding sequence is TGTGCCAGCAGCCCGGGACAAAACTATGGCTACACCTTC. As protein: CASSPGQNYGYTF. The chain recombines TRBV6-6 with TRBJ1-2, with D possibly matching TRBD1 (6 bases). Germline values: CDR1 MNHNY, CDR2 SVGAGI (reference sequence). V was trimmed by 6 bases and J by 2 bases, leaving 10 bases between them. The CDR3 loop spans 13 amino acids.

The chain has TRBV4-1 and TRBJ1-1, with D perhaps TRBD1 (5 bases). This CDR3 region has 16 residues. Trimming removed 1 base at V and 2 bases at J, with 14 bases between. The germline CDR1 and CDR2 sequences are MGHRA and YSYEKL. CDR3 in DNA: TGCGCCAGCAGCCAAGCCGAGGGCAGGGCCAACACTGAAGCTTTCTTT. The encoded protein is CASSQAEGRANTEAFF.

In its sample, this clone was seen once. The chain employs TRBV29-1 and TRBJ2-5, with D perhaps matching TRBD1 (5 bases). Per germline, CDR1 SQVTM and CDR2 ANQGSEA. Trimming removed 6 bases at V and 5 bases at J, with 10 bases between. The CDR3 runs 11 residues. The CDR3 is CSVREFETQYF. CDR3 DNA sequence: TGCAGCGTCAGGGAATTCGAGACCCAGTACTTC.

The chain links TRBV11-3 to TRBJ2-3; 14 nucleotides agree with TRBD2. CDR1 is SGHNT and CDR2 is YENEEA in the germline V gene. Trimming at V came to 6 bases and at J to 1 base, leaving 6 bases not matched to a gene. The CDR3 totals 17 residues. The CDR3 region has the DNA TGTGCCAGCAGTCTACGACTAGCGGGGGGGGGCACAGATACGCAGTATTTT. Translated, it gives CASSLRLAGGGTDTQYF.

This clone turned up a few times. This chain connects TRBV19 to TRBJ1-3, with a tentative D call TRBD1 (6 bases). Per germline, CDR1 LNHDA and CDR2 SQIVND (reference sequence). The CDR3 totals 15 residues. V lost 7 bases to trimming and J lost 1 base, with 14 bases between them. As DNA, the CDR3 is TGTGCCAGTAATAAAGGGACAACATCTGGAAACACCATATATTTT. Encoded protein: CASNKGTTSGNTIYF.

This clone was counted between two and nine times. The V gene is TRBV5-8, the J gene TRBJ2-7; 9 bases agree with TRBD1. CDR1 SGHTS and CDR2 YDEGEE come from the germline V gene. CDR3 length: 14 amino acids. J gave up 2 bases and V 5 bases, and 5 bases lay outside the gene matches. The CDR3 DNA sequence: TGTGCCAGCAGACCAACAGGGGGCCCCTACGAGCAGTACTTC. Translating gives CASRPTGGPYEQYF.

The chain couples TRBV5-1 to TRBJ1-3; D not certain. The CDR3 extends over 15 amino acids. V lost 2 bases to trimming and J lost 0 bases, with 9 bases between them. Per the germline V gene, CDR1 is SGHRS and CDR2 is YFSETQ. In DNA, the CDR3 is TGCGCCAGCAGCTTTGACGGGAGCTCTGGAAACACCATATATTTT. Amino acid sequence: CASSFDGSSGNTIYF.

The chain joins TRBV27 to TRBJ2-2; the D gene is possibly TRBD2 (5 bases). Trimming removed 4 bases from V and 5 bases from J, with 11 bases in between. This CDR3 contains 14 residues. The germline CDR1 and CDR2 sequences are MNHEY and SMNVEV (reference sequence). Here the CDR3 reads CASSWGSGTGELFF. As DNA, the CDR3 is TGTGCCAGCAGTTGGGGATCGGGAACCGGGGAGCTGTTTTTT.

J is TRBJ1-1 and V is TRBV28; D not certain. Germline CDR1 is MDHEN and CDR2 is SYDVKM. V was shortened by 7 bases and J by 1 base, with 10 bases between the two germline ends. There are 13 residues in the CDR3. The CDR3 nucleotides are TGTGCCAGCAAGGGTTGGGGGAACACTGAAGCTTTCTTT. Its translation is CASKGWGNTEAFF.

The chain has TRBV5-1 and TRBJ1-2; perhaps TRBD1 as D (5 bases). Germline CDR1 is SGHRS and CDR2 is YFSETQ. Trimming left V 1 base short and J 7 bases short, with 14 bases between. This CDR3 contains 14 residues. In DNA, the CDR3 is TGCGCCAGCAGCTTGAAGGAGGGGTGGGTTGGCTACACCTTC. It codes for CASSLKEGWVGYTF.

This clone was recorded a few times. As DNA, the CDR3 is TGTGCCAGTAGTCCTCCTCGGGTTCATAATTCACCCCTCCACTTT. Translation gives CASSPPRVHNSPLHF. V is TRBV19 and J is TRBJ1-6; D is unclear. V dropped 5 bases and J dropped 5 bases, with 13 bases sitting between them. CDR1 LNHDA and CDR2 SQIVND come from the germline V gene (reference sequence). This CDR3 contains 15 residues.

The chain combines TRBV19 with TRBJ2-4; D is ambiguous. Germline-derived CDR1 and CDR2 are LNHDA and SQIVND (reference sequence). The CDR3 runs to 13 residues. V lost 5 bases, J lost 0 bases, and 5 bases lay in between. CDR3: CASSWLAKNIQYF. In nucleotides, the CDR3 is TGTGCCAGTAGTTGGCTAGCCAAAAACATTCAGTACTTC.

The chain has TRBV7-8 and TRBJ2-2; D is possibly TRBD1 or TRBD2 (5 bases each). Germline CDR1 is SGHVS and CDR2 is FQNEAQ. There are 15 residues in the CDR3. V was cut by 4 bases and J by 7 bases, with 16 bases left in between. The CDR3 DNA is TGTGCCAGCAGCTCCGGGACGGGGAAAGGCGGGGAGCTGTTTTTT. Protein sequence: CASSSGTGKGGELFF.

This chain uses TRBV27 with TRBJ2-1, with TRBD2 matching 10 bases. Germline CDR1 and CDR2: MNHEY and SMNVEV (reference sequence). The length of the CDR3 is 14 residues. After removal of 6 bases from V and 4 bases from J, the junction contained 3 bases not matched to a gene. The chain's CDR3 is CASRTSGPYNEQFF. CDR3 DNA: TGTGCCAGCAGGACTAGCGGGCCATACAATGAGCAGTTCTTC.

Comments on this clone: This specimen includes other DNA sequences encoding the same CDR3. The CDR3 DNA reads as TGTGCCAGCAGTAGAGGACAGCCAACTAATGAAAAACTGTTTTTT. Residues: CASSRGQPTNEKLFF. The rearrangement joins TRBV6-1 to TRBJ1-4; tentative D call: TRBD1 (6 bases). This CDR3 has 15 amino acids. The V gene lost 5 bases and the J gene lost 0 bases, with 10 bases spanning the gap. Per the germline V gene, CDR1 is MNHNS and CDR2 is SASEGT.

CDR3 protein: CSAWKGNTIYF. The CDR3 region has the DNA TGCAGTGCTTGGAAAGGAAACACCATATATTTT. This chain connects TRBV20-1 to TRBJ1-3; D gene unclear. The CDR3 totals 11 residues. V lost 5 bases and J lost 4, with 6 bases in between. CDR1 is DFQATT and CDR2 is SNEGSKA in the germline V gene (reference sequence).

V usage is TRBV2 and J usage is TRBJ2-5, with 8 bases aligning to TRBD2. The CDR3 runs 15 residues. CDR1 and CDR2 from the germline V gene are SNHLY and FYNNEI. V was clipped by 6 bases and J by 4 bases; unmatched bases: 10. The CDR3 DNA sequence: TGTGCCAGCAGGAAGACCGGGGGGGCGGGAGAGACCCAGTACTTC. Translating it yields CASRKTGGAGETQYF.

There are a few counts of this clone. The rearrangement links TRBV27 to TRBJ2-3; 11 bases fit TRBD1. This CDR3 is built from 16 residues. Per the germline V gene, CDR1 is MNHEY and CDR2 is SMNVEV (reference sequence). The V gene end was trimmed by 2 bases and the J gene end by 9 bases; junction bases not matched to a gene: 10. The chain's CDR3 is CASSLGQGAGGGTQYF. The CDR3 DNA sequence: TGTGCCAGCAGTTTAGGACAGGGGGCGGGAGGTGGGACGCAGTATTTT.

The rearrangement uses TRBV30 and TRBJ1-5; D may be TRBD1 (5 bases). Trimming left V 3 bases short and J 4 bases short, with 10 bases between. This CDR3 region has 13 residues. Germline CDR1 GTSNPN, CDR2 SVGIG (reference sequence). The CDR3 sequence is CAWRTGENQPQHF. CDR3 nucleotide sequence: TGTGCCTGGAGAACAGGAGAAAATCAGCCCCAGCATTTT.

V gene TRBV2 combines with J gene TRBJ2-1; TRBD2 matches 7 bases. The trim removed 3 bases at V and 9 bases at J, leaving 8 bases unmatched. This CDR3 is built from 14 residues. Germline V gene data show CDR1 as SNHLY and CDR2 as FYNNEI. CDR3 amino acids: CASSDKGLRSEQFF. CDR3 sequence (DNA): TGTGCCAGCAGTGATAAGGGACTAAGGTCTGAGCAGTTCTTC. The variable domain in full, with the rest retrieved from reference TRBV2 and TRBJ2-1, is EPEVTQTPSHQVTQMGQEVILRCVPISNHLYFYWYRQILGQKVEFLVSFYNNEISEKSEIFDDQFSVERPDGSNFTLKIRSTKLEDSAMYFCASSDKGLRSEQFFGPGTRLTVL.

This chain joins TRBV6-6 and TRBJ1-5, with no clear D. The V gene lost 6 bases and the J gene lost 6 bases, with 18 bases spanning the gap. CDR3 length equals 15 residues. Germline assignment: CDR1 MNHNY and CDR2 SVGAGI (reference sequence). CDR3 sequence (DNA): TGTGCCAGCAGCGATCCAGGAGGCACGGGTCAGCCCCAGCATTTT. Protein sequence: CASSDPGGTGQPQHF.